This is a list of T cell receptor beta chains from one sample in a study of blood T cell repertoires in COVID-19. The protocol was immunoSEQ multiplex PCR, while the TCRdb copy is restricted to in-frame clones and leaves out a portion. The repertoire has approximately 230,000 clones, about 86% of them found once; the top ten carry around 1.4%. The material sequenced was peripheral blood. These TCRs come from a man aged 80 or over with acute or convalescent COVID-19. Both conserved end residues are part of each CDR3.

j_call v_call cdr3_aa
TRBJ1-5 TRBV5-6 CASSLTGVNQPQHF
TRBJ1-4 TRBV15 CATSRGRNEKLFF
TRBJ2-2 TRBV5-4 CASSLSGLAGGNTGELFF
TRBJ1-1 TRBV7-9 CASSSRGSADTEAFF
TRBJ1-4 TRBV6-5 CAAHPSGNEKLFF
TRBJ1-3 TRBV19 CASSINRASGNTIYF
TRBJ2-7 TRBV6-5 CASSYSGTGGYEQYF
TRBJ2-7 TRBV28 CATKTGTIFYEQYF
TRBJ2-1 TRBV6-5 CASSRLAGANEQFF
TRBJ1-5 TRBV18 CASSSKGGNQPQHF
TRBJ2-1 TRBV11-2 CASSATLAGVVNEQFF
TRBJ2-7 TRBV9 CASSVELGSEQYF
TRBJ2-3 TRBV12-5 CASLSGGTDTQYF
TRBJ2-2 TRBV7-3 CASSLDRAIGELFF
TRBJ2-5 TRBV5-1 CASSSRGREETQYF
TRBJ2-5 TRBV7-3 CASPGGGAGQETQYF
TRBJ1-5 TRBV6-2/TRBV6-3 CASSYSKGQGSSQPQHF
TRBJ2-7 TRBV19 CASSAPGQGGYEQYF
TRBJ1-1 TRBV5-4 CASSLGGANTEAFF
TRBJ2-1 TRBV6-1 CASSVKRRLPGNEQFF
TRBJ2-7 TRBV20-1 CSASGSGTSPYEQYF
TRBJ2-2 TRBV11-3 CASSPSMGLAGAGELFF
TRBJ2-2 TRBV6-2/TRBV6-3 CASSYSWTGDTGELFF
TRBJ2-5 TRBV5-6 CASSPQRGGTQYF
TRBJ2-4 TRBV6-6 CGSKGVSGSEDIQYF
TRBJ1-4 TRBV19 CASSIGQGINEKLFF
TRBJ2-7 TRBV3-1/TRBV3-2 CASSLGGRRLYEQYF